The clone carrying this T cell receptor beta chain occurred a few times. Unique molecular identifiers were used to barcode this TCRbeta library. TCRdb recomputed calls from the PCR reads with MiXCR, one row per CDR3 protein. Seen here are 490,000 or so distinct CDR3 sequences, 10% observed once, and the top ten hold around 2%. With 7 bases clipped from V and 0 bases from J, the junction kept 3 bases outside the gene matches. Germline lookup yields CDR1 SGHRS and CDR2 YFSETQ. The CDR3 sequence is 15 residues long. These data originate in a study of T-cell reconstitution after alpha-beta-depleted transplantation in children.

The chain recombines TRBV5-1 with TRBJ1-6, with 8 bases fitting TRBD1. Sequenced here: PBMCs, sampled before TCRalphabeta/CD19-depleted stem cell transplant. This clonotype was obtained from a child aged 2-15 years with inherited bone marrow failure, due to receive a stem cell transplant. CDR3 DNA sequence: TGCGCCAGCGGACAGGGCAGCTCCTATAATTCACCCCTCCACTTT. Its translation: CASGQGSSYNSPLHF.